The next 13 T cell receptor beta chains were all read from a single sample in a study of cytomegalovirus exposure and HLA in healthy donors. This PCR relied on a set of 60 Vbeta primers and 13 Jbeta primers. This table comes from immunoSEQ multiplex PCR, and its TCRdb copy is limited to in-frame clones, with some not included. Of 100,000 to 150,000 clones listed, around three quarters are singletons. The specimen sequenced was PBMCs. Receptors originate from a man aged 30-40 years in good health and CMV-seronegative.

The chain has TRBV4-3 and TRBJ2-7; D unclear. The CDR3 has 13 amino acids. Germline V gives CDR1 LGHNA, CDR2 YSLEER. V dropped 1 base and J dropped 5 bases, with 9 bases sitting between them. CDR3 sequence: CASSQGGFDEQYF. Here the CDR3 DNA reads TGCGCCAGCAGCCAAGGTGGCTTTGACGAGCAGTACTTC.

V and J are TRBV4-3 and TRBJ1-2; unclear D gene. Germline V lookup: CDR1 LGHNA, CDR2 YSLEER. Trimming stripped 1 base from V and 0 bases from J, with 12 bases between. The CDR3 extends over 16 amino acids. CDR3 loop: CASSQVSWQTNYGYTF. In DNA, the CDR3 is TGCGCCAGCAGCCAAGTATCGTGGCAGACTAACTATGGCTACACCTTC.

The CDR3 DNA sequence: TGTGCCAGCAGTCCTCCGACTATTCCTGAGCAGTACTTC. It specifies CASSPPTIPEQYF. This chain joins TRBV25-1 and TRBJ2-7, with D maybe TRBD2 (5 bases). Germline loops: CDR1 MGHDK, CDR2 SYGVNS. Trimming left V 5 bases short and J 7 bases short, with 15 bases between. CDR3 length: 13 residues.

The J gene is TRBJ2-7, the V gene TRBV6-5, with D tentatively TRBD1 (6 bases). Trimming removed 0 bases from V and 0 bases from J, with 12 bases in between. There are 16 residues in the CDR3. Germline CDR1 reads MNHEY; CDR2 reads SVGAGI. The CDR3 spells CASSYSWGRSSYEQYF. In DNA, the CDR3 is TGTGCCAGCAGTTACTCCTGGGGGCGAAGCTCCTACGAGCAGTACTTC.

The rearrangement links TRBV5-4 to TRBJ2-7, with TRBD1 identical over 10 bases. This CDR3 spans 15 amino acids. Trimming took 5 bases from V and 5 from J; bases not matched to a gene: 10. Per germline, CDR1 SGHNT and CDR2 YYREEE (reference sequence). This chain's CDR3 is CASRPTGGAAHEQYF. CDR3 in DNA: TGTGCCAGCAGACCGACAGGGGGCGCGGCCCACGAGCAGTACTTC.

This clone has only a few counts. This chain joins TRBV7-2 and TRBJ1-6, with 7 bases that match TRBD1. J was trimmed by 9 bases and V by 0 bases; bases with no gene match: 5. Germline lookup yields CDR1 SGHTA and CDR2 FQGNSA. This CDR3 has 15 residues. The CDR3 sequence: CASSLAPTGTSPLHF. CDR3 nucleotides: TGTGCCAGCAGCTTAGCCCCGACAGGGACTTCACCCCTCCACTTT.

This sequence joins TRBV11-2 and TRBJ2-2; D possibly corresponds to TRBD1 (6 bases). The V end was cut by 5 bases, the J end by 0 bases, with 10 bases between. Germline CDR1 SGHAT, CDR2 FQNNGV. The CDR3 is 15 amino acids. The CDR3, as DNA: TGTGCCAGCAGCGTCAGGGGTGCGAACACCGGGGAGCTGTTTTTT. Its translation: CASSVRGANTGELFF. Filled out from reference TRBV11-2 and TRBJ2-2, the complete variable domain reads EAGVAQSPRYKIIEKRQSVAFWCNPISGHATLYWYQQILGQGPKLLIQFQNNGVVDDSQLPKDRFSAERLKGVDSTLKIQPAKLEDSAVYLCASSVRGANTGELFFGEGSRLTVL.

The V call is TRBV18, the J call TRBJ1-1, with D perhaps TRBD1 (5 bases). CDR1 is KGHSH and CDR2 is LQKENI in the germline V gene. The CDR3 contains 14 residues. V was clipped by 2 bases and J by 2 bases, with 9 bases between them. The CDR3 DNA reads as TGTGCCAGCTCACCAGGCCAGGGTAACACTGAAGCTTTCTTT. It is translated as CASSPGQGNTEAFF.

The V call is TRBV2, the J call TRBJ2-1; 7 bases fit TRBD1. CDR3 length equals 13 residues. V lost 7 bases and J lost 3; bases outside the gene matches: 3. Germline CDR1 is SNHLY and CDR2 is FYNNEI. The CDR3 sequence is CASMAGGYNEQFF. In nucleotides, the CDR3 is TGTGCCAGCATGGCAGGGGGCTACAATGAGCAGTTCTTC.

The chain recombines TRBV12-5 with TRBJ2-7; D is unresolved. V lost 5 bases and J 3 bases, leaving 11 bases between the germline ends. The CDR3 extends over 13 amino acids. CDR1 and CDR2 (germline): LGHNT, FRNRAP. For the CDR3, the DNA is TGTGCTAGTGGTAGACCAGGCCGCTACGAGCAGTACTTC. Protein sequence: CASGRPGRYEQYF.

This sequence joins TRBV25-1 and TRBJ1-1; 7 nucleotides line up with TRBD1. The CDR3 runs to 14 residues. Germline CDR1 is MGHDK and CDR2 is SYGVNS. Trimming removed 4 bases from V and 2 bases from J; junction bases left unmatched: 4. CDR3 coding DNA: TGTGCCAGCAGTGTACAGGGGTCCAACACTGAAGCTTTCTTT. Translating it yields CASSVQGSNTEAFF.

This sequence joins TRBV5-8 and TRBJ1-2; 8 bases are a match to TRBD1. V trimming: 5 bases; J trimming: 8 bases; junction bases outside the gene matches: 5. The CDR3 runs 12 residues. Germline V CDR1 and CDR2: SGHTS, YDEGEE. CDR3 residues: CASRFRQGGYTF. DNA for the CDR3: TGTGCCAGCAGATTTCGACAGGGGGGCTACACCTTC.

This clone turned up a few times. This chain's CDR3 is CASSLRGGNQETQYF. The CDR3, as DNA: TGCGCCAGCAGTCTCCGCGGGGGTAACCAAGAGACCCAGTACTTC. The V call is TRBV4-3, the J call TRBJ2-5; 7 nucleotides agree with TRBD2. Germline V gene lookup returns CDR1 LGHNA and CDR2 YSLEER. The CDR3 loop spans 15 amino acids. Trimming cost V 6 bases and J 0 bases; bases outside gene matches: 7.